The rows below give T cell receptor beta chains drawn from one sample of a study of T-cell reconstitution after alpha-beta-depleted transplantation in children. MiXCR was run by TCRdb on the PCR reads, yielding one entry per CDR3 protein. The sample contains around 25,000 distinct CDR3 sequences, 18% of which appear only once. Source: PBMCs, mostly from graft donor cells, taken 60 days after TCRalphabeta/CD19-depleted stem cell transplant. These receptors were collected from a male patient between 2 and 10 years old who had a stem cell transplant for acute lymphoblastic leukemia, so the T cells may come from the graft donor. CDR3s include the opening cysteine and the closing phenylalanine or tryptophan. A D gene is named only where the DNA matches it firmly. Clone size is not always given. Where it is, it says once, few, many or a class for expanded clones.

V	J	D	size	DNA	CDR3
TRBV20-1	TRBJ2-1	-	few	TGCAGTGCTAGAACTAGCCTTAATGAGCAGTTCTTC	CSARTSLNEQFF
TRBV5-5	TRBJ2-2	-	many	TGTGCCAGCAGCTTGGCGGCCCTACTCACCGGGGAGCTGTTTTTT	CASSLAALLTGELFF
TRBV11-2	TRBJ2-5	-	many	TGTGCCAGCAGCTTTAACGGGCTTCAAGAGACCCAGTACTTC	CASSFNGLQETQYF
TRBV20-1	TRBJ1-4	-	many	TGCAGTGCTAGAGACAGGGAAAATGAAAAACTGTTTTTT	CSARDRENEKLFF
TRBV10-3	TRBJ1-4	-	few	TGTGCCTCGCGGGACACAGCTAATGAAAAACTGTTTTTT	CASRDTANEKLFF
TRBV20-1	TRBJ2-7	-	-	TGCAGTGCTAGACCAGAGGGCTGCTACTACGAGCAGTACTTC	CSARPEGCYYEQYF
TRBV29-1	TRBJ1-2	-	-	TGCAGCGTTGAATGGGGGCTGGGGAGCTACACCTTC	CSVEWGLGSYTF
TRBV12-3/TRBV12-4	TRBJ1-5	-	few	TGTGCCAGCAGTAGGTCGGCAAATCAGCCCCAGCATTTT	CASSRSANQPQHF
TRBV5-1	TRBJ2-7	-	few	TGCGCCAGCTTTCGAGAAGTTGATCTCTACGAGCAGTACTTC	CASFREVDLYEQYF
TRBV29-1	TRBJ2-2	-	many	TGCGGGGGGCAGGCCGGGGAGCTGTTTTTT	CGGQAGELFF
TRBV12-3/TRBV12-4	TRBJ2-2	-	many	TGTGCCAGCAGCCTCCGCTGGGGCGGGGAGCTGTTTTTT	CASSLRWGGELFF
TRBV6-5	TRBJ1-2	-	many	TGTGCCAGCACCTCTTCGGATAGTAACTATGGCTACACCTTC	CASTSSDSNYGYTF
TRBV21-1	TRBJ2-5	-	-	TGTGCCAGCAGCGGGGGGACCCAGTACTTC	CASSGGTQYF
TRBV20-1	TRBJ2-3	TRBD2	-	TGCAGTGGAGCTAGCGGGGGTCGAGGAGATACGCAGTATTTT	CSGASGGRGDTQYF
TRBV11-2	TRBJ2-3	-	few	TGTGCCAGCAGCTTCCCTGGCGGTTACACAGATACGCAGTATTTT	CASSFPGGYTDTQYF
TRBV7-9	TRBJ2-5	-	few	TGTGCCAGCAACCCGACAGTCACTACACAAGAGACCCAGTACTTC	CASNPTVTTQETQYF
TRBV3-1	TRBJ2-1	-	few	TGTGCCAGCAGCCAAGTCTGGGAGCCGCCGTTCTTC	CASSQVWEPPFF
TRBV7-2	TRBJ1-1	-	-	TGTGCCAGCAGCCTCAGCGTCAGGGGCACTGAAGCTTTCTTT	CASSLSVRGTEAFF
TRBV7-2	TRBJ2-3	-	few	TGTGCCAGCAGCTCGGACGGCACTACGCAGTATTTT	CASSSDGTTQYF
TRBV15	TRBJ2-7	-	many	TGTGCCACCAGCAGAGATGCGGACAGCACCTACGAGCAGTACTTC	CATSRDADSTYEQYF
TRBV12-3/TRBV12-4	TRBJ1-3	-	-	TGTGCCAGCAGTTTCGACAGGTTCCTAAACACCATATATTTT	CASSFDRFLNTIYF
TRBV6-5	TRBJ1-6	-	many	TGTGCCAGCAGTTACTCTTTCCCACAGGGCGGTAATTCACCCCTCCACTTT	CASSYSFPQGGNSPLHF